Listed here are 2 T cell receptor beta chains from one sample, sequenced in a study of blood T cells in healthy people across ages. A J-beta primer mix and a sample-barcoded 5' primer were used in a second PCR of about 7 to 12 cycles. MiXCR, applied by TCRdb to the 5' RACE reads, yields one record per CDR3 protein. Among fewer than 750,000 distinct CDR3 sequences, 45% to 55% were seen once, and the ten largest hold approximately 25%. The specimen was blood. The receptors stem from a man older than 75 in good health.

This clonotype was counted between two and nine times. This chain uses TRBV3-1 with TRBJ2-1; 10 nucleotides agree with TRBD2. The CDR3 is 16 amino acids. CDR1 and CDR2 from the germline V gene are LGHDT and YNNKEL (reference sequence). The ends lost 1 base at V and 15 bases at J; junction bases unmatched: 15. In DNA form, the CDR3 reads TGTGCCAGCAGCCAAGGTAGCGGGGGGCCCAATGAGTCTCGGTTCTTC. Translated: CASSQGSGGPNESRFF.

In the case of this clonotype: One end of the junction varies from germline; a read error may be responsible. The DNA of the CDR3 is TGTACCAGCAACGCCAAAGGGTTCCTCGGTGAAAAACTGTTTTTT. Its protein is CTSNAKGFLGEKLFF. This rearrangement joins TRBV7-9 to TRBJ1-4, with D unresolved. Germline assignment: CDR1 SEHNR and CDR2 FQNEAQ (reference sequence). The CDR3 runs 15 residues.